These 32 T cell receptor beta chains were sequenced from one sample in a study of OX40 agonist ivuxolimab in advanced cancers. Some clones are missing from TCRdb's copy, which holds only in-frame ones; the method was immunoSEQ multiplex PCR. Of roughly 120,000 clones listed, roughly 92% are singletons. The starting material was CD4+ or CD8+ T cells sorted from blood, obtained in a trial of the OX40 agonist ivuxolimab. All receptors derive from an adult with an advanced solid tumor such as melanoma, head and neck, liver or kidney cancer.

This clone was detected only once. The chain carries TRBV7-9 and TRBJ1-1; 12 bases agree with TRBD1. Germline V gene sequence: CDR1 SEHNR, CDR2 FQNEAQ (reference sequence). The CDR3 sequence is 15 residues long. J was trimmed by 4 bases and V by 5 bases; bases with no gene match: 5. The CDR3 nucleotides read TGTGCCAGCAGCCCGGGGACAGGGGGCCGCACTGAAGCTTTCTTT. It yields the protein CASSPGTGGRTEAFF. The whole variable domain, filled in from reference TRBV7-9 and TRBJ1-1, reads DTGVSQNPRHKITKRGQNVTFRCDPISEHNRLYWYRQTLGQGPEFLTYFQNEAQLEKSRLLSDRFSAERPKGSFSTLEIQRTEQGDSAMYLCASSPGTGGRTEAFFGQGTRLTVV.

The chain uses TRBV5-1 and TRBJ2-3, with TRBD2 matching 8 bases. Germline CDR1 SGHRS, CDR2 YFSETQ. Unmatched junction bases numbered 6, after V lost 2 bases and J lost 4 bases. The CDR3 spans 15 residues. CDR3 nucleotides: TGCGCCAGCAGCTTTAGCGGGGTGGGGTCAGATACGCAGTATTTT. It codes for CASSFSGVGSDTQYF.

For the CDR3, the DNA is TGTGCCAGCAGCCCCTACCGGACAGGGAACGAGCAGTACTTC. Translating it yields CASSPYRTGNEQYF. The V and J genes are TRBV13 and TRBJ2-7; the match to TRBD1 covers 8 bases. CDR1 PRHDT and CDR2 FYEKMQ come from the germline V gene (reference sequence). V trimming: 5 bases; J trimming: 5 bases; junction bases outside the gene matches: 8. The CDR3 sequence is 14 residues long.

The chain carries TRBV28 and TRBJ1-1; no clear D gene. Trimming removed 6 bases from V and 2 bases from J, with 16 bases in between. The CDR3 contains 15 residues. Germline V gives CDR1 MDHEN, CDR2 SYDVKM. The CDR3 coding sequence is TGTGCCAGCAGCCCCCCCCCGGGGAGTAACACTGAAGCTTTCTTT. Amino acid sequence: CASSPPPGSNTEAFF.

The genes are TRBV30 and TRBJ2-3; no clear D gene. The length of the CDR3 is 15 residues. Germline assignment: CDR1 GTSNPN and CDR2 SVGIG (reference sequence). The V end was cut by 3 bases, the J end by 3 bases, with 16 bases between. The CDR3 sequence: CAWSAPGVVTDTQYF. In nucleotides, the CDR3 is TGTGCCTGGAGCGCACCTGGGGTGGTTACAGATACGCAGTATTTT.

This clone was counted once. The CDR3 region has the DNA TGTGCCAGCAGCGAAGTCGGGGGCATTAATGAAAAACTGTTTTTT. Amino acids: CASSEVGGINEKLFF. This chain connects TRBV11-2 to TRBJ1-4; possibly TRBD1 for D (6 bases). Trimming removed 5 bases at V and 4 bases at J, with 14 bases between. The germline V gene has CDR1 SGHAT and CDR2 FQNNGV. The CDR3 loop spans 15 amino acids.

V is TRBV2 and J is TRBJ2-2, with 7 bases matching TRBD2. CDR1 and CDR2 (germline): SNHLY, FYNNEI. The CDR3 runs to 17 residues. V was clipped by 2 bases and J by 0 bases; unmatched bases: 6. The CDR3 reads CASSERSGTANTGELFF. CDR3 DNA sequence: TGTGCCAGCAGTGAACGAAGCGGGACCGCGAACACCGGGGAGCTGTTTTTT.

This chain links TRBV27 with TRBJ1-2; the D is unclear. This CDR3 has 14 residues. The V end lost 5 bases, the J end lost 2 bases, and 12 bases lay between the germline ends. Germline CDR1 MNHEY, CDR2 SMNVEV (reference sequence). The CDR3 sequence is CASSPQGSNYGYTF. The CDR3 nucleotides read TGTGCCAGCAGTCCCCAAGGCAGCAACTATGGCTACACCTTC.

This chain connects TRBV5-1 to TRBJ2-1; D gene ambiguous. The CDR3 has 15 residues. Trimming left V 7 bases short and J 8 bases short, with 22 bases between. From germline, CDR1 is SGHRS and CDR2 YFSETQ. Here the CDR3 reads CASAEIPMGFDEQFF. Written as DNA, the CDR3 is TGCGCCAGCGCCGAAATCCCGATGGGATTCGATGAGCAGTTCTTC.

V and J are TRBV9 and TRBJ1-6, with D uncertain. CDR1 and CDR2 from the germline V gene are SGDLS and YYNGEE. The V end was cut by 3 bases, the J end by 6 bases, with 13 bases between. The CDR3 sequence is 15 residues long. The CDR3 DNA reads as TGTGCCAGCAGCGCCCGTGAGTCCCCTAATTCACCCCTCCACTTT. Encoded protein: CASSARESPNSPLHF.

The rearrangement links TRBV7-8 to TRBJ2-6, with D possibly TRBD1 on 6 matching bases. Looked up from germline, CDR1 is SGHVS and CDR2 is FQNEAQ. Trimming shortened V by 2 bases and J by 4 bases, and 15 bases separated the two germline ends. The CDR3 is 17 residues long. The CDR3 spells CASSLQGRGYGANVLTF. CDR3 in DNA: TGTGCCAGCAGCTTACAGGGAAGGGGGTACGGGGCCAACGTCCTGACTTTC.

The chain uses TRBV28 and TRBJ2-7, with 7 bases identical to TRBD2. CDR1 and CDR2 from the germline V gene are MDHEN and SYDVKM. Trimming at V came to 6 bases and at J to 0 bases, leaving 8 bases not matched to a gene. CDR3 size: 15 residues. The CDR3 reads CASSSLRDYSYEQYF. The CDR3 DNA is TGTGCCAGCAGCTCCCTCCGGGACTACTCCTACGAGCAGTACTTC.

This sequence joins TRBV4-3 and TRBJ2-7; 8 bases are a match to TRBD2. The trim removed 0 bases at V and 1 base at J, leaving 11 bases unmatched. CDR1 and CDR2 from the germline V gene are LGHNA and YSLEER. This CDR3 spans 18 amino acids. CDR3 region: CASSQEPSGSSFSYEQYF. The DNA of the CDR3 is TGCGCCAGCAGCCAAGAACCCAGCGGGAGCTCGTTTTCCTACGAGCAGTACTTC.

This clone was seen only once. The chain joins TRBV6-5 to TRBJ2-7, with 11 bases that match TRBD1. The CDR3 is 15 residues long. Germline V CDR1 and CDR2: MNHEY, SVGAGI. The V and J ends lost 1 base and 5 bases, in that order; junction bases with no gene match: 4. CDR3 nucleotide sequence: TGTGCCAGCAGTTACTACCCGGGACAGGGGGACGAGCAGTACTTC. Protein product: CASSYYPGQGDEQYF.

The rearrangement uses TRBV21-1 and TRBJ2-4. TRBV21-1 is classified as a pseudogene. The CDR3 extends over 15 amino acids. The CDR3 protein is CASSRGARGKNIQYF. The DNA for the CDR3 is TGTGCCAGCAGCAGGGGGGCCCGCGGCAAAAACATTCAGTACTTC.

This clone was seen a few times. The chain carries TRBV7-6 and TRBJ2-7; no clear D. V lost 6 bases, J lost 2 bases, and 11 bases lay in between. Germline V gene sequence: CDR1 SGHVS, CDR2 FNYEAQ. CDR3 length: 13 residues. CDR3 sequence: CASSRNGAYEQYF. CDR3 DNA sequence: TGTGCCAGCAGTCGTAACGGCGCCTACGAGCAGTACTTC.

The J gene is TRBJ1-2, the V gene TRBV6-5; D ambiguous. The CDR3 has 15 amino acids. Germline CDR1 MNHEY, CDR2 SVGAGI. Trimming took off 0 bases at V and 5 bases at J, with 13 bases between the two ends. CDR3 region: CASSYSSQVLYGYTF. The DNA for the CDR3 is TGTGCCAGCAGTTACTCGAGTCAGGTTTTATATGGCTACACCTTC.

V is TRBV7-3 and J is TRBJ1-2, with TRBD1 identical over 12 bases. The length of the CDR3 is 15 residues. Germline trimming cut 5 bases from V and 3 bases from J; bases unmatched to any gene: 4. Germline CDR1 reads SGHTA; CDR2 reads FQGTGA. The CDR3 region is CASSEGTGGYYGYTF. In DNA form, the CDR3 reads TGTGCCAGCAGCGAAGGGACAGGGGGCTACTATGGCTACACCTTC. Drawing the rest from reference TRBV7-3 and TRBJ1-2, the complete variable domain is GAGVSQTPSNKVTEKGKYVELRCDPISGHTALYWYRQSLGQGPEFLIYFQGTGAADDSGLPNDRFFAVRPEGSVSTLKIQRTERGDSAVYLCASSEGTGGYYGYTFGSGTRLTVV.

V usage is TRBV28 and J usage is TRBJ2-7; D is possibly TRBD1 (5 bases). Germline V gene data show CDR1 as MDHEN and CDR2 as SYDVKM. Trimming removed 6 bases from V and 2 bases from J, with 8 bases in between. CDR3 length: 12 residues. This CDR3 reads CASRTGAYEQYF. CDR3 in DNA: TGTGCCAGCAGAACAGGAGCCTACGAGCAGTACTTC.

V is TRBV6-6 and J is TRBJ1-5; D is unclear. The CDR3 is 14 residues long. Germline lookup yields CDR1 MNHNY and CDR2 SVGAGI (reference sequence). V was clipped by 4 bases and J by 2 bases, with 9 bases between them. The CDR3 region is CASSLAGGNQPQHF. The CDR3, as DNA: TGTGCCAGCAGTTTGGCTGGGGGCAATCAGCCCCAGCATTTT.

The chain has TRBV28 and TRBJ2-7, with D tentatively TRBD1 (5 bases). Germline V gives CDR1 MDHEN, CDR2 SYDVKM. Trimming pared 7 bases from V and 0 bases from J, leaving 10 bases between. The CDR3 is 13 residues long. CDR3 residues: CASTAQVSYEQYF. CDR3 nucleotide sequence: TGTGCCAGCACCGCACAGGTCTCCTACGAGCAGTACTTC.

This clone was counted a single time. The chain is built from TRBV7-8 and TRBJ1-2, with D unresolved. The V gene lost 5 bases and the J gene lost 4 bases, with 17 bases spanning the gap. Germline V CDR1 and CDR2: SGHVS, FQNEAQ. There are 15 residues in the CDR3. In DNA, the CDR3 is TGTGCCAGCAGCACATATCGGGAAAAAGGCTATGGCTACACCTTC. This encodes CASSTYREKGYGYTF. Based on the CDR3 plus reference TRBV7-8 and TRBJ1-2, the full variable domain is GAGVSQSPRYKVAKRGQDVALRCDPISGHVSLFWYQQALGQGPEFLTYFQNEAQLDKSGLPSDRFFAERPEGSVSTLKIQRTQQEDSAVYLCASSTYREKGYGYTFGSGTRLTVV.

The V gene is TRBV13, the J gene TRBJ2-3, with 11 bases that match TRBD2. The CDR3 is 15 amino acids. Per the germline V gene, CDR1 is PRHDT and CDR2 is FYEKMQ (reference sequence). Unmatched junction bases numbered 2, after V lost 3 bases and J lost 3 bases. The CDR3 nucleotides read TGTGCCAGCAGCTTTCCTAGCGGGAGGACAGATACGCAGTATTTT. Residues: CASSFPSGRTDTQYF.

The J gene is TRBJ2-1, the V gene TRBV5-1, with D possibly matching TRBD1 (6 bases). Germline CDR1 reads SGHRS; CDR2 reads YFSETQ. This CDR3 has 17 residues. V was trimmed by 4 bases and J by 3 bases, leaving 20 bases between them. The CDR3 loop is CASSTHPGHYGYNEQFF. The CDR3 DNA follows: TGCGCCAGCAGCACGCATCCGGGACATTATGGCTACAATGAGCAGTTCTTC. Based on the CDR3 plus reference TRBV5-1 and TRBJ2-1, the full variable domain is KAGVTQTPRYLIKTRGQQVTLSCSPISGHRSVSWYQQTPGQGLQFLFEYFSETQRNKGNFPGRFSGRQFSNSRSEMNVSTLELGDSALYLCASSTHPGHYGYNEQFFGPGTRLTVL.

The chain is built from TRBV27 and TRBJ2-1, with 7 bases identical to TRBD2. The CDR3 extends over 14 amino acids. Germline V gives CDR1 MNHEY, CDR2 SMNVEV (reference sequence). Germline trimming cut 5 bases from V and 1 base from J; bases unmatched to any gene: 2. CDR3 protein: CASSISGSYNEQFF. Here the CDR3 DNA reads TGTGCCAGCAGTATTAGCGGGTCCTACAATGAGCAGTTCTTC.

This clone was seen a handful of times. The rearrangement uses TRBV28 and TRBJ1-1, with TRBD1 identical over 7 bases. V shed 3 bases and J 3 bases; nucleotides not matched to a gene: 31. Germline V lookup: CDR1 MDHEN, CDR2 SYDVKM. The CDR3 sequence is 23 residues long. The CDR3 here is CASSFIRTKGQHQNRESDTEAFF. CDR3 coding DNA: TGTGCCAGCAGTTTTATCCGGACCAAGGGACAGCATCAGAACCGGGAGTCTGACACTGAAGCTTTCTTT.

The CDR3 DNA follows: TGCGCCAGCAGCCTGCTGGACGGTGAAGCTTTCTTT. Amino acids: CASSLLDGEAFF. This rearrangement joins TRBV5-1 to TRBJ1-1, with unresolved D. Trimming took 4 bases from V and 7 from J, leaving 11 bases between them. CDR3 size: 12 residues. Germline CDR1 SGHRS, CDR2 YFSETQ.

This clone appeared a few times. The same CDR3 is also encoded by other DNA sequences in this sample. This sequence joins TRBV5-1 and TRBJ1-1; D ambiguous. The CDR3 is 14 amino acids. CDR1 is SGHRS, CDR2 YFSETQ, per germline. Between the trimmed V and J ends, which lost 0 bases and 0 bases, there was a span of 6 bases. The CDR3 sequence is CASSLVSLNTEAFF. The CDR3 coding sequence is TGCGCCAGCAGCTTGGTCAGCCTGAACACTGAAGCTTTCTTT.

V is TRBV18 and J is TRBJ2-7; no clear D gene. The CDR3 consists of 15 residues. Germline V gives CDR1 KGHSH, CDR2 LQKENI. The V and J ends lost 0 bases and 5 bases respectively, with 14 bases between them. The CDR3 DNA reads TGTGCCAGCTCACCACCGGACCGCCCGGGCAACGAGCAGTACTTC. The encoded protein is CASSPPDRPGNEQYF.

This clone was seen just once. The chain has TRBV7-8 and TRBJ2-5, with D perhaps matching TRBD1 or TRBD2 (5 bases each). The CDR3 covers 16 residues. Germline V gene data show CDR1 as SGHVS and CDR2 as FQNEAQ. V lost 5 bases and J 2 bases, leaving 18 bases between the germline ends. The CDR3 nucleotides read TGTGCCAGCAGCGGGGCCATCCGGGGCCTACAAGAGACCCAGTACTTC. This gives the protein CASSGAIRGLQETQYF.

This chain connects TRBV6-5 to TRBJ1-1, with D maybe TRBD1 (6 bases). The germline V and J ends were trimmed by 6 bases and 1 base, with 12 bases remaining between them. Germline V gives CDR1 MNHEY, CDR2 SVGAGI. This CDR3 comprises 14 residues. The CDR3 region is CASRRDNKNTEAFF. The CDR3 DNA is TGTGCCAGCAGGAGGGACAACAAGAACACTGAAGCTTTCTTT.

The DNA for the CDR3 is TGTGCCAGCAGCCTCCTACCGACCGGCCGAGCTAATGAAAAACTGTTTTTT. Translation: CASSLLPTGRANEKLFF. The chain has TRBV14 and TRBJ1-4; no clear D gene. In germline, CDR1 is SGHDN, CDR2 FVKESK. The germline V and J ends were trimmed by 4 bases and 3 bases, with 18 bases remaining between them. This CDR3 has 17 amino acids.